This TCR beta chain was identified in a study of shared clonotypes between healthy human individuals. About the study: Serving as donors were two women and three men, whose ages spanned 18 to 49.

CD8 cells regarded as naive lacked CD45RO, were positively chosen for CCR7, and omitted terminally differentiated effector memory CD45RA+ cells. Original analysis: Filtering differed since immunoSEQ provided only junctions, with no quality scores. This table comes from immunoSEQ multiplex PCR, and its TCRdb copy is limited to in-frame clones, with some not included. V, J and clone size derive from that table, while D and trimming were established from the DNA sequence. Of 2 million or so clones in the sample, approximately 94% were seen once. A word on this clone: Its antigen remains unidentified.

The germline V and J ends were trimmed by 5 bases and 2 bases, with 18 bases remaining between them. The CDR3 runs 16 residues. Germline CDR1 reads SEHNR; CDR2 reads FQNEAQ (reference sequence). Study-level findings and limits: Some naive CD4 clonotypes, around 5%, turned up in common across a handful of donors. Although depth was large, rarefaction showed that sequencing of the sorted subsets was incomplete.

The TCR sequence derives from a man in his late teens or twenties in good health. This rearrangement joins TRBV7-9 to TRBJ2-5; TRBD2 might be the D (5 bases). What was sequenced was naive CD8+ T cells sorted from blood. The CDR3, as DNA: TGTGCCAGCAGCCTCCCTGAGACGGACTTACAAGAGACCCAGTACTTC. It translates to CASSLPETDLQETQYF. Full variable domain (outside the CDR3, taken from reference TRBV7-9 and TRBJ2-5): DTGVSQNPRHKITKRGQNVTFRCDPISEHNRLYWYRQTLGQGPEFLTYFQNEAQLEKSRLLSDRFSAERPKGSFSTLEIQRTEQGDSAMYLCASSLPETDLQETQYFGPGTRLLVL.